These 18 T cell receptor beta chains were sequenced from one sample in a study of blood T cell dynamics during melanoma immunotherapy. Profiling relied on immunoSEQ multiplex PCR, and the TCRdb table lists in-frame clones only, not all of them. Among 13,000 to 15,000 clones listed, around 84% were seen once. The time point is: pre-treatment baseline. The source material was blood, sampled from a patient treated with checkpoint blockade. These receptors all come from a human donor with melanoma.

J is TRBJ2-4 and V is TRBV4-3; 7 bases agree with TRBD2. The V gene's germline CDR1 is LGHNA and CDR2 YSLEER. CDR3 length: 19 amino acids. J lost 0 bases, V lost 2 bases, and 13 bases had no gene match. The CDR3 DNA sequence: TGCGCCAGCAGCCAAACTCTCGCGGGGGATCTTGTAGCCAAAAACATTCAGTACTTC. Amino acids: CASSQTLAGDLVAKNIQYF.

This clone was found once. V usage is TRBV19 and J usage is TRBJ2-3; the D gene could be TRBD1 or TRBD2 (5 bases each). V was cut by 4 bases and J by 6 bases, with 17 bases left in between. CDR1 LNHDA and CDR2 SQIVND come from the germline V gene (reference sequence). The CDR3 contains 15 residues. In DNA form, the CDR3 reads TGTGCCAGTAGTACCCTCCGGGACCCGATGGATACGCAGTATTTT. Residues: CASSTLRDPMDTQYF.

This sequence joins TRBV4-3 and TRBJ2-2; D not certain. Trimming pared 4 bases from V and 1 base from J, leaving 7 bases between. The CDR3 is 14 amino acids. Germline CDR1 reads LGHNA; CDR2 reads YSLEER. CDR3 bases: TGCGCCAGCAGCCCAAGTCGGAACACCGGGGAGCTGTTTTTT. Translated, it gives CASSPSRNTGELFF.

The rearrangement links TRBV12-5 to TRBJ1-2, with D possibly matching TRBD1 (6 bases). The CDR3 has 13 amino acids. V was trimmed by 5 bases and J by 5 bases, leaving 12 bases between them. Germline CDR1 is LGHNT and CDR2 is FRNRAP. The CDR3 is CASGEGTFYGYTF. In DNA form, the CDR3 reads TGTGCTAGTGGTGAGGGGACATTTTATGGCTACACCTTC. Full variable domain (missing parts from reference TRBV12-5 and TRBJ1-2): DARVTQTPRHKVTEMGQEVTMRCQPILGHNTVFWYRQTMMQGLELLAYFRNRAPLDDSGMPKDRFSAEMPDATLATLKIQPSEPRDSAVYFCASGEGTFYGYTFGSGTRLTVV.

The CDR3 nucleotides are TGTGCCAGCAGCACACAGGGGGGTCAGCCCCAGCATTTT. Amino acids: CASSTQGGQPQHF. The chain links TRBV6-1 to TRBJ1-5, with 8 bases aligning to TRBD1. The trim removed 6 bases at V and 6 bases at J, leaving 4 bases unmatched. The CDR3 runs to 13 residues. The V gene's germline CDR1 is MNHNS and CDR2 SASEGT.

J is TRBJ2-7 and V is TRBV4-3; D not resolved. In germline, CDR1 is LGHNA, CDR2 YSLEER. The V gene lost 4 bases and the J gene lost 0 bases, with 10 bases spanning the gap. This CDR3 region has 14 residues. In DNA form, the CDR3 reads TGCGCCAGCAGCCGAGACATACTCTCCTACGAGCAGTACTTC. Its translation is CASSRDILSYEQYF.

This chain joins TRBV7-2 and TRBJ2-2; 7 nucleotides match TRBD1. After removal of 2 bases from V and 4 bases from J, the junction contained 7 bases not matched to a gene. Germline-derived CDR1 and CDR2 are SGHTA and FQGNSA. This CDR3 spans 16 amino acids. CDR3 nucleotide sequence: TGTGCCAGCAGCTTAACGGTGGGACAGAGCACCGGGGAGCTGTTTTTT. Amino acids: CASSLTVGQSTGELFF.

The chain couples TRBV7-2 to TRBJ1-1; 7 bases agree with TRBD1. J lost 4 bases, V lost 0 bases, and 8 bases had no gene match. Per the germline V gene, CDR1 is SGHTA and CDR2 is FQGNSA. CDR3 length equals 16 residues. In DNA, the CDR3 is TGTGCCAGCAGCTTAGCGTCGACAGGGATTAGCACTGAAGCTTTCTTT. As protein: CASSLASTGISTEAFF.

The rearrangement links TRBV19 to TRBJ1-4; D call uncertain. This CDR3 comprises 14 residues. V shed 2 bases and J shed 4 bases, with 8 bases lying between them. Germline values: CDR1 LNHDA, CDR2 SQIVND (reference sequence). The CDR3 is CASSISALNEKLFF. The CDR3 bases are TGTGCCAGTAGTATATCGGCCCTTAATGAAAAACTGTTTTTT.

The CDR3 region is CASSAGNRANTEAFF. CDR3 DNA: TGTGCCAGCAGCGCCGGCAACCGGGCTAACACTGAAGCTTTCTTT. The chain joins TRBV5-6 to TRBJ1-1; D is uncertain. V was shortened by 4 bases and J by 2 bases, with 15 bases between the two germline ends. This CDR3 comprises 15 residues. Germline V gene sequence: CDR1 SGHDT, CDR2 YYEEEE. Full variable domain (missing parts from reference TRBV5-6 and TRBJ1-1): DAGVTQSPTHLIKTRGQQVTLRCSPKSGHDTVSWYQQALGQGPQFIFQYYEEEERQRGNFPDRFSGHQFPNYSSELNVNALLLGDSALYLCASSAGNRANTEAFFGQGTRLTVV.

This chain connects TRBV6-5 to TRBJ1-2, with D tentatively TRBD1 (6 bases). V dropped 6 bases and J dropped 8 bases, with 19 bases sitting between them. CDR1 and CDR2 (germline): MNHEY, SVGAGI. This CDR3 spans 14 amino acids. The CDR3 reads CASRFGGGARGYTF. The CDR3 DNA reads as TGTGCCAGCAGATTCGGTGGGGGGGCGCGAGGCTACACCTTC.

The DNA for the CDR3 is TGTGCCAGCAGCCCCGGACAGTTGATTTTAGAGGACACTGAAGCTTTCTTT. Protein: CASSPGQLILEDTEAFF. This rearrangement joins TRBV7-2 to TRBJ1-1, with a tentative D call TRBD1 (6 bases). The V end lost 5 bases, the J end lost 3 bases, and 22 bases lay between the germline ends. The length of the CDR3 is 17 residues. Germline V gene sequence: CDR1 SGHTA, CDR2 FQGNSA.

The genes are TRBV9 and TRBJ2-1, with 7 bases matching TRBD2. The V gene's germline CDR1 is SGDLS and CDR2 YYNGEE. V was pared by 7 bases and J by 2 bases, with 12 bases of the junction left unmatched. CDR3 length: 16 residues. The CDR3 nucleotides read TGTGCCAGCTCCAAAGGCGGAAGCGGGGCCTACAATGAGCAGTTCTTC. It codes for CASSKGGSGAYNEQFF.

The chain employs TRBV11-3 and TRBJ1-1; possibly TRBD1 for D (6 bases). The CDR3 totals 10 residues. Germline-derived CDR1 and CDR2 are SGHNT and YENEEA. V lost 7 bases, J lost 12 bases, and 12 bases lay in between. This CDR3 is CASIPGTTFF. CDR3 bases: TGTGCCAGCATCCCCGGGACAACTTTCTTT.

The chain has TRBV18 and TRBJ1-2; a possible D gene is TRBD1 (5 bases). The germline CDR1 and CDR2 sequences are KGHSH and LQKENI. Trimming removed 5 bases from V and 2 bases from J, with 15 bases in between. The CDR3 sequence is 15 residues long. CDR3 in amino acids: CASSYSGTENYGYTF. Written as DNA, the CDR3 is TGTGCCAGCTCATACTCCGGGACGGAGAACTATGGCTACACCTTC. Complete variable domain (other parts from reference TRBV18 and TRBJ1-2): NAGVMQNPRHLVRRRGQEARLRCSPMKGHSHVYWYRQLPEEGLKFMVYLQKENIIDESGMPKERFSAEFPKEGPSILRIQQVVRGDSAAYFCASSYSGTENYGYTFGSGTRLTVV.

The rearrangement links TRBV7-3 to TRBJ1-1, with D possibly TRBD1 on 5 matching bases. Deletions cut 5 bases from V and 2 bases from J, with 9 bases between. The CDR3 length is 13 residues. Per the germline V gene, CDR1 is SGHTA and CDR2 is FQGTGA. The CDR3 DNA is TGTGCCAGCAGCCCAGGGCGCAACACTGAAGCTTTCTTT. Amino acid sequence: CASSPGRNTEAFF.

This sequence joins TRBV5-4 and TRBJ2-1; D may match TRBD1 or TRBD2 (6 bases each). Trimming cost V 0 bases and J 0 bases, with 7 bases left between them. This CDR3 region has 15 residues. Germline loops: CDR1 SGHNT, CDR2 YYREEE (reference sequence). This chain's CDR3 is CASSLEGGSYNEQFF. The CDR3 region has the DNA TGTGCCAGCAGCTTGGAGGGGGGCTCCTACAATGAGCAGTTCTTC.

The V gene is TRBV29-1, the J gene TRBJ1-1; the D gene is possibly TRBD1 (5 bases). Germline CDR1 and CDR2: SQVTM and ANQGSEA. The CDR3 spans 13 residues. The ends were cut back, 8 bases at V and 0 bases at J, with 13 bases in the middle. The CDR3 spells CSFGGGMNTEAFF. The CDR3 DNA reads TGCAGCTTTGGGGGGGGGATGAACACTGAAGCTTTCTTT. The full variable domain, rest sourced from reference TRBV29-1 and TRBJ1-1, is SAVISQKPSRDICQRGTSLTIQCQVDSQVTMMFWYRQQPGQSLTLIATANQGSEATYESGFVIDKFPISRPNLTFSTLTVSNMSPEDSSIYLCSFGGGMNTEAFFGQGTRLTVV.